This TCR beta chain was captured by sequencing in a study of blood T cells in healthy people across ages. The wider study: The capture of about one barcoded beta molecule per two T cells was achieved by template switching. Findings of the study overall: A conclusive naive versus antigen-experienced comparison was prevented by the unsorted PBMCs.

Per individual sample, total RNA of at least 5 micrograms was extracted. This clonotype was seen a few times. Its antigen is undetermined. The authors ran a second PCR of about 7 to 12 cycles using a sample-barcoded 5' primer and a J-beta primer mix. Each sample yielded at least 2.5 million CDR3-containing paired-end reads. One entry per CDR3 protein, called by TCRdb with MiXCR from the 5' RACE reads. The sample lists some 780,000 distinct CDR3 sequences; approximately 53% were seen once. Deletions cut 3 bases from V and 10 bases from J, with 10 bases between. The CDR3 consists of 12 residues. Germline V gives CDR1 SGHTA, CDR2 FQGNSA.

The sample was blood. The TCR sequence derives from a man between 35 and 55 years old in good health. The chain combines TRBV7-2 with TRBJ2-1; tentatively, D is TRBD2 (6 bases). CDR3 loop: CASSFGGKEQFF. For the CDR3, the DNA is TGTGCCAGCAGCTTCGGGGGAAAGGAGCAGTTCTTC.